Sequencing of this T cell receptor (beta chain) was carried out in a study of early T cells in non-severe SARS-CoV-2 infection. One entry per CDR3 protein results from TCRdb running MiXCR on the 5' RACE reads. The sample lists about 80,000 distinct CDR3 sequences; 4.5% to 6% were seen once. V dropped 5 bases and J dropped 1 base, with 8 bases sitting between them. The CDR3 totals 14 residues. Germline V CDR1 and CDR2: LNHDA, SQIVND (reference sequence). There are a few counts of this clonotype. The source of this sequence is an adult who was a healthcare worker with PCR-confirmed SARS-CoV-2 infection or an uninfected control (not recorded which). The chain uses TRBV19 and TRBJ2-2; D ambiguous. Sample: whole blood, taken at baseline. CDR3 sequence reads: CASSLGWNTGELFF. In DNA, the CDR3 is TGTGCCAGTAGTTTAGGGTGGAACACCGGGGAGCTGTTTTTT.